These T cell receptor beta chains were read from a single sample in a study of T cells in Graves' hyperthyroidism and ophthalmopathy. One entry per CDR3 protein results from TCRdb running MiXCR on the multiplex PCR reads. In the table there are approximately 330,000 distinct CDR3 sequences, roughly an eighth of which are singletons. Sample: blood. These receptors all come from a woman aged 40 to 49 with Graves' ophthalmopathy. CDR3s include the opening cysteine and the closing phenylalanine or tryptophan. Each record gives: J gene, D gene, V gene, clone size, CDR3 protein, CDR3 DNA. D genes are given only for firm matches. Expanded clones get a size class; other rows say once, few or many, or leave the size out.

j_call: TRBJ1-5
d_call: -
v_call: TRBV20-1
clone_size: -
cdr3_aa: CSATQYMGHGNQPQHF
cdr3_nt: TGCAGTGCTACCCAGTATATGGGACATGGAAATCAGCCCCAGCATTTT

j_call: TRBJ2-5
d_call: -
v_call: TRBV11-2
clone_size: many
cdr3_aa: CASSSRDPTSSGTQYF
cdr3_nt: TGTGCCAGCAGCTCCCGGGATCCCACTAGTTCCGGGACCCAGTACTTC

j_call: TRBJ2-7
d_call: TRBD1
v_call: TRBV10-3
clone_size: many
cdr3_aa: CAIGGQSSYEQYF
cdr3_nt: TGTGCCATCGGGGGACAGTCATCCTACGAGCAGTACTTC

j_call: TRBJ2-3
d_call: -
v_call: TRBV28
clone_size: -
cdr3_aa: CASSSRTEDTQYF
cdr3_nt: TGTGCCAGCAGTTCCAGGACAGAAGATACGCAGTATTTT

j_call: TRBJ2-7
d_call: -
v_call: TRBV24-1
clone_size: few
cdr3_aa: CATAGNRSYEQYF
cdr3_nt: TGTGCCACCGCGGGGAACCGCTCCTACGAGCAGTACTTC

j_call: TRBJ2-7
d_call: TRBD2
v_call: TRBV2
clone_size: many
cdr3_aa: CAIRDLAGGLEQYF
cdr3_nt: TGTGCCATCAGAGATCTAGCGGGAGGGCTTGAGCAGTACTTC

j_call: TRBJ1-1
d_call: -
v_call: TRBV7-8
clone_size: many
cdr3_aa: CASTDSNTEAFF
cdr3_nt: TGTGCCAGCACGGACAGCAACACTGAAGCTTTCTTT

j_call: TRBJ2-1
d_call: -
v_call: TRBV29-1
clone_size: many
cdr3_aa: CSVASALSGSYNEQFF
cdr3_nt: TGCAGCGTTGCTAGCGCTCTATCCGGATCCTACAATGAGCAGTTCTTC

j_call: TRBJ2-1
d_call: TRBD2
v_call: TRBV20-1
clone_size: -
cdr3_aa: CSASLREVRPNEQFF
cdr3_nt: TGCAGTGCTAGTCTTCGGGAGGTTCGCCCCAATGAGCAGTTCTTC

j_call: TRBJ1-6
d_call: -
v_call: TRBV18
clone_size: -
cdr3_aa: CASSPPFRVNSPLHF
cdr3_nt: TGTGCCAGCTCACCACCGTTCAGGGTTAATTCACCCCTCCACTTT

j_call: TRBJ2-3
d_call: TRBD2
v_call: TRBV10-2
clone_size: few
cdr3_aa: CASRPAGLDRYF
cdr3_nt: TGCGCCAGCAGACCGGCGGGACTAGATCGGTATTTT

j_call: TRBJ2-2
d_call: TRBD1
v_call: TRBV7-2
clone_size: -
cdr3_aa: CASSLLSRQGAANTGELFF
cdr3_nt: TGTGCCAGCAGCTTATTGTCTAGACAGGGGGCCGCGAACACCGGGGAGCTGTTTTTT

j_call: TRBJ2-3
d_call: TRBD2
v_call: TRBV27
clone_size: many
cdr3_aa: CASSSPAGGVTDTQYF
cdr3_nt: TGTGCCAGCAGTTCACCAGCGGGGGGGGTCACAGATACGCAGTATTTT

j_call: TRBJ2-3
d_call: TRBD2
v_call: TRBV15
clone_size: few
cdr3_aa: CATQRGGTDTQYF
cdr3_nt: TGTGCCACCCAGCGGGGAGGCACAGATACGCAGTATTTT

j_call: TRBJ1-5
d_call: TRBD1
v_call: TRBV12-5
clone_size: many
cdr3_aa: CASGLTGEDNQPQHF
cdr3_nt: TGTGCTAGTGGGCTTACAGGGGAAGACAATCAGCCCCAGCATTTT

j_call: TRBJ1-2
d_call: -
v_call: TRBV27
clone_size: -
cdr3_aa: CASSPRPYGDYGYTF
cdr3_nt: TGTGCCAGCAGTCCCCGACCCTACGGCGACTATGGCTACACCTTC

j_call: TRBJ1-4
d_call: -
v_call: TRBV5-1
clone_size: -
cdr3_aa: CASSLGGRDEKLFF
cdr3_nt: TGCGCCAGCAGCTTGGGAGGTCGGGATGAAAAACTGTTTTTT

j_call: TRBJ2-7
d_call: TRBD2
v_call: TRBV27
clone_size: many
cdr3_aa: CASSPSGGERDYEQYF
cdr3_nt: TGTGCCAGCAGTCCCTCGGGGGGGGAAAGAGACTACGAGCAGTACTTC

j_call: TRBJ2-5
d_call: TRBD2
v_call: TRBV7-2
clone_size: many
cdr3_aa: CASSSAGTSKETQYF
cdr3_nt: TGTGCCAGCAGCTCCGCCGGGACTAGCAAAGAGACCCAGTACTTC

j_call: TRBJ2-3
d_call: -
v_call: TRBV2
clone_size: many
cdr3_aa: CASSVRIRADTQYF
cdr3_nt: TGTGCCAGCAGTGTCAGGATAAGGGCAGATACGCAGTATTTT

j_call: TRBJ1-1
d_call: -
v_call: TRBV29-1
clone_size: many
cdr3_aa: CSVEGQITNTEAFF
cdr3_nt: TGCAGCGTTGAAGGTCAGATCACAAACACTGAAGCTTTCTTT

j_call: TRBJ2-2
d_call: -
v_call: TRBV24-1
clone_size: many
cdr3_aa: CATSQSGAPSGELFF
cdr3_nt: TGTGCCACCAGTCAGTCCGGAGCGCCTAGCGGGGAGCTGTTTTTT

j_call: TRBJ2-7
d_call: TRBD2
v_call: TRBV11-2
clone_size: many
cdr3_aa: CASSPAERGAYEQYF
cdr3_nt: TGTGCCAGCAGCCCAGCCGAGCGGGGGGCCTACGAGCAGTACTTC

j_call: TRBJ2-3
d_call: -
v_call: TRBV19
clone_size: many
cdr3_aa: CASSIISRGSDTQYF
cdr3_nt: TGTGCCAGTAGTATCATTAGTAGGGGTTCAGATACGCAGTATTTT

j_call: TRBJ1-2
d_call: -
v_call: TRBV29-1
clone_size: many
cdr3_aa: CSVSDYGYTF
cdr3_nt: TGCAGCGTTTCCGACTATGGCTACACCTTC

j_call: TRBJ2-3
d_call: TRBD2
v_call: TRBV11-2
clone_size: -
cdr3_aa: CASSTGLASDTQYF
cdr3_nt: TGTGCCAGCAGCACAGGACTAGCATCAGATACGCAGTATTTT

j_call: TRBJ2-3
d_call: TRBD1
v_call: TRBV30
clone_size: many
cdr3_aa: CAWSDGQATQYF
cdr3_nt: TGTGCCTGGAGCGACGGACAGGCCACGCAGTATTTT

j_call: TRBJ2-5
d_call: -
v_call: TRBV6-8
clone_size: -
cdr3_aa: CASSLVGVETQYF
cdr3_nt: TGTGCCAGCAGTTTAGTAGGGGTCGAGACCCAGTACTTC

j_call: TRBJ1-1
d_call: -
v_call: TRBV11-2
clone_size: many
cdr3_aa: CASSLANRLPYTEAFF
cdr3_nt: TGTGCCAGCAGCTTAGCCAACCGATTACCGTACACTGAAGCTTTCTTT

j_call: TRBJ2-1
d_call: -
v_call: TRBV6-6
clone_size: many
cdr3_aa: CASSYSLSSYNEQFF
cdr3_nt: TGTGCCAGCAGTTACAGTCTCTCCTCCTACAATGAGCAGTTCTTC

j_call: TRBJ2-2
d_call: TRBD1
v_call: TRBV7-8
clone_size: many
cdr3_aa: CASSPGRTGPLSNTGELFF
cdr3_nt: TGTGCCAGCAGTCCTGGACGGACAGGGCCTTTATCGAACACCGGGGAGCTGTTTTTT

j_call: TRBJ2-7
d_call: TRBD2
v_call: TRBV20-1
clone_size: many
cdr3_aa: CSARDRLPSGGSHEQYF
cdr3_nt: TGCAGTGCTAGAGATAGGTTACCCAGCGGGGGTTCTCACGAGCAGTACTTC

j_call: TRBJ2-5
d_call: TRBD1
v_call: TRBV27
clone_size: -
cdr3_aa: CASSFMWTGKLQETQYF
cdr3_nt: TGTGCCAGCAGTTTTATGTGGACAGGAAAACTCCAAGAGACCCAGTACTTC

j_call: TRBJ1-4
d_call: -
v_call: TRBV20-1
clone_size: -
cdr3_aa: CSARVPTNEKLFF
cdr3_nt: TGCAGTGCTAGAGTCCCAACTAATGAAAAACTGTTTTTT

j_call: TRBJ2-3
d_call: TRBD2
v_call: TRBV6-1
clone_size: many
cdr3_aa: CASKRGPWSTDTQYF
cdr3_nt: TGTGCCAGCAAGCGGGGGCCTTGGTCCACAGATACGCAGTATTTT

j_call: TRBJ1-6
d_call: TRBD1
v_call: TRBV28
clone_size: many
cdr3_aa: CASKRTGLFGSPLHF
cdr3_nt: TGTGCCAGCAAAAGGACAGGGCTGTTTGGTTCACCCCTCCACTTT

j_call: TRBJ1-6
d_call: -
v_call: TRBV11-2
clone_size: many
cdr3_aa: CASSLLGSGALHF
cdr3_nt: TGTGCCAGCAGCTTATTAGGGTCCGGCGCCCTCCACTTT

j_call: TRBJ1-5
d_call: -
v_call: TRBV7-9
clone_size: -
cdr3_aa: CASSGGRGNQPQHF
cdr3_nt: TGTGCCAGCAGCGGCGGGAGGGGAAATCAGCCCCAGCATTTT

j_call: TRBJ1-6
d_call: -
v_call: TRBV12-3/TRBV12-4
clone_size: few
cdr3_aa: CASSLGPGSPLHF
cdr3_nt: TGTGCCAGCAGTTTAGGCCCTGGTTCACCCCTCCACTTT

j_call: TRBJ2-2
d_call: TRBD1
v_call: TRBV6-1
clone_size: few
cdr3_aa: CASSTGGTGELFF
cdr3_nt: TGTGCCAGCAGTACAGGGGGAACCGGGGAGCTGTTTTTT

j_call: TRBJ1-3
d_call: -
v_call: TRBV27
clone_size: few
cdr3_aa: CATRGGYGNTIYF
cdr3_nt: TGTGCCACCAGGGGAGGGTACGGAAACACCATATATTTT

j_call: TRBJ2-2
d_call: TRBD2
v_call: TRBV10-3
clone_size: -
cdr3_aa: CAISDLDLGTITGELFF
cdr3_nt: TGTGCCATCAGTGATTTGGATTTAGGGACTATCACCGGGGAGCTGTTTTTT

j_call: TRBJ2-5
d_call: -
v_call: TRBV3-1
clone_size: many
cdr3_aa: CASSQQGLMGETQYF
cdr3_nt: TGTGCCAGCAGCCAACAAGGACTAATGGGGGAGACCCAGTACTTC

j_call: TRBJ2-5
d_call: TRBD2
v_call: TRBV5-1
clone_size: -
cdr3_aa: CASSPPGLAGGETQYF
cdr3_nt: TGCGCCAGCAGCCCACCCGGACTAGCGGGTGGAGAGACCCAGTACTTC

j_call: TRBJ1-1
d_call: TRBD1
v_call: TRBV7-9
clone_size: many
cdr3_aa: CASSPRGGQGVFEAFF
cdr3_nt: TGTGCCAGCAGCCCTCGCGGGGGACAGGGGGTCTTTGAAGCTTTCTTT

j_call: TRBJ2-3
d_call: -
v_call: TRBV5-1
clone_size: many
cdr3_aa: CASSLPPTRSTQYF
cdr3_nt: TGCGCCAGCAGCTTACCTCCGACTAGGAGTACGCAGTATTTT

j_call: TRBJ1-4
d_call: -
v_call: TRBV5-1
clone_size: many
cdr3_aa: CASGPGTLVEKLFF
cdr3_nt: TGCGCCAGCGGGCCCGGGACCCTCGTTGAAAAACTGTTTTTT

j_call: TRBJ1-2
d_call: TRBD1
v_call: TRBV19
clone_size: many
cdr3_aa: CASSPTGRNYGYTF
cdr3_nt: TGTGCCAGTAGCCCGACAGGGAGAAACTATGGCTACACCTTC

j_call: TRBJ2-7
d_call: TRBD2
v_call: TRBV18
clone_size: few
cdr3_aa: CASSPGGTSGTYEQYF
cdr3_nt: TGTGCCAGCTCACCCGGCGGGACTAGCGGAACCTACGAGCAGTACTTC

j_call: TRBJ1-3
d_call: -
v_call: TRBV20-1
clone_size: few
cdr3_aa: CSASVNSGNTIYF
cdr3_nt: TGCAGTGCTAGTGTAAACTCTGGAAACACCATATATTTT

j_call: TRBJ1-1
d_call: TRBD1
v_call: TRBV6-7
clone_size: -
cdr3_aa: CAYSTGQGRMVTEAFF
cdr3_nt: TGTGCCTACAGTACCGGACAGGGGAGAATGGTTACTGAAGCTTTCTTT

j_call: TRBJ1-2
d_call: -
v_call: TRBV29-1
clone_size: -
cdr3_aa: CSVEAQNGYTF
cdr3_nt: TGCAGCGTTGAGGCACAGAATGGCTACACCTTC

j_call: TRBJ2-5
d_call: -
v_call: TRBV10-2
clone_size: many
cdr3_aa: CASSESIGGPETQYF
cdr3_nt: TGCGCCAGCAGTGAGTCGATTGGGGGCCCTGAGACCCAGTACTTC

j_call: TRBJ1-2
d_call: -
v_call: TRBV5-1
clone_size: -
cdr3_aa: CASSTSIQGGPGGYTF
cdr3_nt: TGCGCCAGCAGCACTTCTATTCAGGGTGGCCCGGGAGGCTACACCTTC

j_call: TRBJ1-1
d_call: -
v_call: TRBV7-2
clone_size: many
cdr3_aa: CASSPFMNTEAFF
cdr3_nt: TGTGCCAGCAGCCCTTTCATGAACACTGAAGCTTTCTTT

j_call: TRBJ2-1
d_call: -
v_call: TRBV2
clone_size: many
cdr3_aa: CASSEHESPTTHEQFF
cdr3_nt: TGTGCCAGCAGTGAACATGAGTCCCCCACTACCCACGAGCAGTTCTTC

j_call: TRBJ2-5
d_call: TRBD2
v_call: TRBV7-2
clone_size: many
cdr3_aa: CASSLGLAGQETQYF
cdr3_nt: TGTGCCAGCAGCTTAGGGTTAGCGGGACAAGAGACCCAGTACTTC